Detailed here is one TCR beta chain. This sample stems from a study of blood T cell repertoires in COVID-19. Germline assignment: CDR1 SGDLS and CDR2 YYNGEE. Trimming took 2 bases from V and 5 from J; bases not matched to a gene: 8. The length of the CDR3 is 15 residues. Cohort 3 donors counted as recovered after two negative PCRs, clearance, or resolved symptoms. Clones were sequenced by immunoSEQ multiplex PCR, and TCRdb holds only the in-frame ones, with some missing. The repertoire holds fewer than 200,000 clones, with 65% to 90% as singletons. The source is a man aged 45-60 years who had recovered from COVID-19. The V gene is TRBV9, the J gene TRBJ1-1; 8 nucleotides align to TRBD1. Sequencing was carried out using PBMCs or T cells enriched from blood (not recorded which). CDR3 protein: CASSVPQGAGTEAFF. The CDR3, as DNA: TGTGCCAGCAGCGTCCCTCAGGGGGCAGGAACTGAAGCTTTCTTT.